The sequence of this T cell receptor (beta chain) was determined in a study of T cells after yellow fever vaccination. Study-level points and caveats: Most primary-vaccination clones recurred post-booster (roughly 96% CD4, about 90% CD8).

The CDR3 totals 13 residues. Per germline, CDR1 MDHEN and CDR2 SYDVKM. The V and J ends lost 4 bases and 5 bases respectively, with 11 bases between them. In making TCR cDNA, 5'RACE template switching added a universal primer site and UMIs to it. One entry per CDR3 protein, called by TCRdb with MiXCR from the 5' RACE reads. The table lists tens of thousands of distinct CDR3 sequences, approximately 7.3% of them singletons. This clonotype has a count of ten or more. What it recognizes is unknown. The clonotype originates from a man younger than 35 who received the YFV17D yellow fever vaccine. Here the sequenced sample was CD8+ T cells sorted from PBMCs, taken less than 11 days after the first yellow fever vaccination. This rearrangement joins TRBV28 to TRBJ2-5, with D tentatively TRBD2 (6 bases). The CDR3 region is CASSSAGPETQYF. The CDR3 nucleotides are TGTGCCAGCAGTTCGGCGGGGCCGGAGACCCAGTACTTC.